This T cell receptor (beta chain) was sequenced during a study of T-cell memory formation after mild COVID-19. For the study at large: Across donors, TCR clusters were largely donor specific.

A 5'RACE reaction primed in the constant segment made cDNA libraries of TCR alpha and TCR beta, and these carried sample barcodes and UMIs. TCRdb independently ran MiXCR on the 5' RACE reads; one entry per CDR3 protein. The sample records hundreds of thousands of distinct CDR3 sequences, 15% to 20% being singletons. Findings and caveats of the study: CD4+ clones that contracted lay mainly in CM and EM; CD8+ ones lay in EMRA. In pre-infection memory, a portion of responding clones appeared, which suggested that cross-reactive memory joined.

The table lists this clonotype with many counts. The antigen remains undetermined. V lost 11 bases and J lost 2, with 18 bases in between. CDR3 size: 14 residues. CDR1 SEHNR and CDR2 FQNEAQ come from the germline V gene (reference sequence). Sequencing input: PBMCs or a T cell subset sorted from them (not recorded which). The rearrangement links TRBV7-9 to TRBJ2-5; the D call may be TRBD1 or TRBD2 (5 bases each). This TCR was sampled from a man younger than 35 who had mild COVID-19 (a few samples of this study predate the infection). Cell type and time point are not known. The CDR3 nucleotides are TGTGCCCACAGGACCGGGGATAGGCAAGAGACCCAGTACTTC. Residues: CAHRTGDRQETQYF.